The 23 T cell receptor beta chains reported below all come from one sample, sequenced in a study of T cell responses to AZD1222 COVID-19 vaccine. This table comes from immunoSEQ multiplex PCR, and its TCRdb copy is limited to in-frame clones, with some not included. This sample carries 110,000 to 150,000 clones, almost 90% of them seen once, and the ten largest clones take approximately 3.5%. The source was peripheral blood, collected on day 0 of AZD1222 vaccination. The receptors here all came from an adult in good health.

The CDR3 DNA reads TGTGCCAGCAGCTTAGGGATGGCAGATACCTACGAGCAGTACTTC. This gives the protein CASSLGMADTYEQYF. The chain recombines TRBV11-3 with TRBJ2-7; no firm D call. Trimming removed 1 base from V and 2 bases from J, with 12 bases in between. The CDR3 is 15 amino acids. Germline CDR1 and CDR2: SGHNT and YENEEA.

This rearrangement joins TRBV7-9 to TRBJ1-2; 8 positions agree with TRBD1. This CDR3 is built from 16 residues. V shed 5 bases and J 2 bases; nucleotides not matched to a gene: 10. Germline CDR1 SEHNR, CDR2 FQNEAQ (reference sequence). The CDR3 region has the DNA TGTGCCAGCAGCCCTCCCCCAGGGGGCTTCAACTATGGCTACACCTTC. This encodes CASSPPPGGFNYGYTF. Full variable domain (rest looked up from reference TRBV7-9 and TRBJ1-2): DTGVSQNPRHKITKRGQNVTFRCDPISEHNRLYWYRQTLGQGPEFLTYFQNEAQLEKSRLLSDRFSAERPKGSFSTLEIQRTEQGDSAMYLCASSPPPGGFNYGYTFGSGTRLTVV.

The chain combines TRBV7-9 with TRBJ1-2, with 8 bases fitting TRBD1. The CDR3 loop spans 19 amino acids. V dropped 1 base and J dropped 3; count of bases not matched to a gene: 16. Germline V gives CDR1 SEHNR, CDR2 FQNEAQ (reference sequence). CDR3 amino acids: CASSLDRTQGARGDYGYTF. DNA of the CDR3: TGTGCCAGCAGCTTAGACCGAACCCAGGGGGCTCGAGGCGACTATGGCTACACCTTC.

The chain has TRBV11-2 and TRBJ2-2; 8 bases match TRBD1. Per the germline V gene, CDR1 is SGHAT and CDR2 is FQNNGV. This CDR3 spans 17 amino acids. Trimming cost V 2 bases and J 4 bases; bases outside gene matches: 9. The CDR3 sequence is CASSLPTGVGSTGELFF. DNA of the CDR3: TGTGCCAGCAGCTTACCGACAGGGGTGGGAAGCACCGGGGAGCTGTTTTTT.

The chain uses TRBV6-5 and TRBJ2-7; D may be TRBD2 (5 bases). Germline CDR1 and CDR2: MNHEY and SVGAGI. The CDR3 loop spans 14 amino acids. Trimming removed 2 bases at V and 4 bases at J, with 12 bases between. CDR3 sequence: CASSYGAGGYEQYF. In DNA, the CDR3 is TGTGCCAGCAGTTACGGAGCAGGAGGTTACGAGCAGTACTTC.

This clone was recorded only once. The CDR3 spells CASSSTDTQYF. As DNA, the CDR3 is TGTGCCAGCAGCTCCACAGATACGCAGTATTTT. The chain combines TRBV7-9 with TRBJ2-3; D unclear. CDR3 length: 11 amino acids. Germline loops: CDR1 SEHNR, CDR2 FQNEAQ (reference sequence). Trimming shortened V by 4 bases and J by 2 bases, and 1 base separated the two germline ends.

This chain uses TRBV7-2 with TRBJ1-4, with a possible D match to TRBD1 (6 bases). V lost 0 bases and J 8 bases, leaving 16 bases between the germline ends. The CDR3 contains 16 residues. In germline, CDR1 is SGHTA, CDR2 FQGNSA. The CDR3 DNA reads as TGTGCCAGCAGCTTAGCGCTCGGGGGCGCCAGAGAAAAACTGTTTTTT. Protein: CASSLALGGAREKLFF.

J is TRBJ2-6 and V is TRBV5-6; 10 bases are a match to TRBD1. The CDR3 sequence is 19 residues long. Germline CDR1 SGHDT, CDR2 YYEEEE. With 3 bases clipped from V and 0 bases from J, the junction kept 9 bases outside the gene matches. DNA of the CDR3: TGTGCCAGCAGCTCGTTGACAGGGGGCGTTTACTCTGGGGCCAACGTCCTGACTTTC. Its translation is CASSSLTGGVYSGANVLTF.

This clone was recorded only once. This chain connects TRBV3-1 (or the pseudogene TRBV3-2) to TRBJ2-3, with D possibly TRBD2 on 6 matching bases. Trimming cost V 0 bases and J 6 bases, with 7 bases left between them. CDR3 length: 13 residues. Germline CDR1 is LGHDT and CDR2 is YNNKEL (reference sequence). The CDR3: CASSQDGGDTQYF. CDR3 coding DNA: TGTGCCAGCAGCCAAGATGGGGGGGATACGCAGTATTTT.

The rearrangement uses TRBV9 and TRBJ2-1; D gene ambiguous. This CDR3 has 15 residues. Germline V lookup: CDR1 SGDLS, CDR2 YYNGEE. Trimming took off 3 bases at V and 3 bases at J, with 13 bases between the two ends. The CDR3 region has the DNA TGTGCCAGCAGCGCCAGTACATCTTTCTACAATGAGCAGTTCTTC. This translates into CASSASTSFYNEQFF.

This chain links TRBV10-3 with TRBJ2-2; D is ambiguous. Germline-derived CDR1 and CDR2 are ENHRY and SYGVKD. The CDR3 runs to 11 residues. The V and J ends lost 8 bases and 4 bases respectively, with 5 bases between them. CDR3 region: CAISITGELFF. In DNA, the CDR3 is TGTGCCATCTCAATCACCGGGGAGCTGTTTTTT.

The chain joins TRBV19 to TRBJ1-1; D possibly corresponds to TRBD1 (6 bases). V lost 2 bases and J lost 3, with 10 bases in between. The germline CDR1 and CDR2 sequences are LNHDA and SQIVND (reference sequence). The CDR3 covers 14 residues. The CDR3 reads CASSITGADTEAFF. For the CDR3, the DNA is TGTGCCAGTAGTATAACGGGGGCCGACACTGAAGCTTTCTTT.

V usage is TRBV30 and J usage is TRBJ2-1; D could derive from TRBD1 or TRBD2 (6 bases each). CDR1 GTSNPN and CDR2 SVGIG come from the germline V gene (reference sequence). Trimming stripped 2 bases from V and 1 base from J, with 9 bases between. The CDR3 covers 14 residues. The CDR3 loop is CAWSKGGSYNEQFF. For the CDR3, the DNA is TGTGCCTGGAGTAAAGGGGGGTCCTACAATGAGCAGTTCTTC.

This clone has only one observation. The chain links TRBV30 to TRBJ2-7; D gene ambiguous. In germline, CDR1 is GTSNPN, CDR2 SVGIG (reference sequence). The CDR3 is 11 residues long. V lost 6 bases to trimming and J lost 4 bases, with 10 bases between them. The CDR3 loop is CACLSQYEQYF. The CDR3 bases are TGTGCCTGTCTATCACAGTACGAGCAGTACTTC.

This chain joins TRBV28 and TRBJ1-4; 8 bases align to TRBD1. J was trimmed by 6 bases and V by 3 bases; bases with no gene match: 0. The CDR3 covers 13 residues. Germline V gene sequence: CDR1 MDHEN, CDR2 SYDVKM. The CDR3 DNA reads as TGTGCCAGCAGTTTGGGACAGGATGAAAAACTGTTTTTT. Translating gives CASSLGQDEKLFF. The complete variable domain, with remaining parts taken from reference TRBV28 and TRBJ1-4, reads DVKVTQSSRYLVKRTGEKVFLECVQDMDHENMFWYRQDPGLGLRLIYFSYDVKMKEKGDIPEGYSVSREKKERFSLILESASTNQTSMYLCASSLGQDEKLFFGSGTQLSVL.

The V and J genes are TRBV5-1 and TRBJ2-1; no clear D gene. Germline CDR1 is SGHRS and CDR2 is YFSETQ. The germline V and J ends were trimmed by 4 bases and 6 bases, with 8 bases remaining between them. The CDR3 is 12 residues long. For the CDR3, the DNA is TGCGCCAGCAGCCTGGACGGCAATGAGCAGTTCTTC. Its protein product is CASSLDGNEQFF.

The V and J genes are TRBV20-1 and TRBJ1-2; D uncertain. The CDR3 loop spans 9 amino acids. V lost 0 bases, J lost 7 bases, and 0 bases lay in between. The germline V gene has CDR1 DFQATT and CDR2 SNEGSKA (reference sequence). The CDR3: CSARDGYTF. In DNA form, the CDR3 reads TGCAGTGCTAGAGATGGCTACACCTTC.

This clone is a singleton in its sample. The chain carries TRBV6-2 or TRBV6-3 and TRBJ1-2, with TRBD1 as a possible D gene (5 bases). Germline assignment: CDR1 MNHEY and CDR2 SVGEGT. This CDR3 comprises 14 residues. V shed 5 bases and J shed 4 bases, with 14 bases lying between them. The CDR3 sequence: CASSEQTELYGYTF. The CDR3 DNA reads TGTGCCAGCAGTGAGCAGACAGAGCTCTATGGCTACACCTTC.

This chain joins TRBV6-4 and TRBJ1-1; 9 bases agree with TRBD1. This CDR3 spans 18 amino acids. The J segment lost 0 bases and the V segment lost 4 bases, leaving 12 bases of the junction unmatched. Germline CDR1 MRHNA, CDR2 SNTAGT. This CDR3 reads CASSAEFGGQGMNTEAFF. DNA of the CDR3: TGTGCCAGCAGTGCGGAGTTCGGAGGACAGGGGATGAACACTGAAGCTTTCTTT.

The V call is TRBV7-9, the J call TRBJ2-1; 7 bases fit TRBD2. V was clipped by 5 bases and J by 15 bases; unmatched bases: 16. Germline assignment: CDR1 SEHNR and CDR2 FQNEAQ (reference sequence). The CDR3 loop spans 14 amino acids. CDR3 sequence: CASSPSAGAILGFF. The CDR3 DNA follows: TGTGCCAGCAGCCCGTCCGCGGGAGCTATTTTGGGGTTCTTC.

Ten or more counts support this clone. This chain links TRBV18 with TRBJ1-3, with TRBD1 matching over 8 bases. Trimming removed 3 bases from V and 0 bases from J; junction bases left unmatched: 4. Looked up from germline, CDR1 is KGHSH and CDR2 is LQKENI. The CDR3 loop spans 16 amino acids. CDR3 loop: CASSPTGVDSGNTIYF. CDR3 sequence (DNA): TGTGCCAGCTCACCGACAGGGGTTGACTCTGGAAACACCATATATTTT. Complete variable domain (other parts from reference TRBV18 and TRBJ1-3): NAGVMQNPRHLVRRRGQEARLRCSPMKGHSHVYWYRQLPEEGLKFMVYLQKENIIDESGMPKERFSAEFPKEGPSILRIQQVVRGDSAAYFCASSPTGVDSGNTIYFGEGSWLTVV.

This chain joins TRBV27 and TRBJ2-3, with 11 bases that match TRBD1. Germline assignment: CDR1 MNHEY and CDR2 SMNVEV (reference sequence). The length of the CDR3 is 17 residues. Unmatched junction bases numbered 7, after V lost 5 bases and J lost 0 bases. CDR3 in DNA: TGTGCCAGCAGTGAACCCCGGGACAGGGGGAGCACAGATACGCAGTATTTT. Translating it yields CASSEPRDRGSTDTQYF.

This clone was seen once. The chain employs TRBV5-6 and TRBJ1-5; D uncertain. V dropped 1 base and J dropped 4 bases, with 9 bases sitting between them. The CDR3 contains 14 residues. Germline values: CDR1 SGHDT, CDR2 YYEEEE. The CDR3: CASSLLLGNQPQHF. CDR3 coding DNA: TGTGCCAGCAGCTTGCTACTCGGAAATCAGCCCCAGCATTTT.